These 27 T cell receptor beta chains came from one sample sequenced in a study of blood T cell repertoires in COVID-19. Libraries were prepared by immunoSEQ multiplex PCR; TCRdb keeps only in-frame clonotypes and omits some of them. Of about 140,000 clones detected, 70% to 85% appear once; the ten largest clones hold just under 9%. The sequencing input was peripheral blood. The receptor set was obtained from a woman of 80 years or more in a cohort sampled during active or convalescent COVID-19.

This CDR3 is CASSISRDSQETQYF. The CDR3 nucleotides are TGTGCCAGTAGTATCTCACGGGACAGTCAAGAGACCCAGTACTTC. This chain connects TRBV19 to TRBJ2-5; 7 nucleotides line up with TRBD1. CDR3 size: 15 residues. From germline, CDR1 is LNHDA and CDR2 SQIVND (reference sequence). Trimming took 3 bases from V and 2 from J; bases not matched to a gene: 6. The full variable domain, completed using reference TRBV19 and TRBJ2-5, is DGGITQSPKYLFRKEGQNVTLSCEQNLNHDAMYWYRQDPGQGLRLIYYSQIVNDFQKGDIAEGYSVSREKKESFPLTVTSAQKNPTAFYLCASSISRDSQETQYFGPGTRLLVL.

This sequence joins TRBV5-3 and TRBJ1-1, with 8 bases that match TRBD1. TRBV5-3 is designated an ORF whose function remains uncertain. J lost 11 bases, V lost 0 bases, and 15 bases had no gene match. The CDR3 runs to 16 residues. DNA for the CDR3: TGTGCCAGAAGCTTGGGGTGGGCAGGGGGCAGGGTAGTTGCTTTCTTT. Translation gives CARSLGWAGGRVVAFF.

This sequence joins TRBV11-2 and TRBJ1-3; D possibly corresponds to TRBD1 (5 bases). CDR3 size: 15 residues. The germline V gene has CDR1 SGHAT and CDR2 FQNNGV. Trimming cost V 1 base and J 4 bases, with 11 bases left between them. The CDR3 DNA is TGTGCCAGCAGCTTAGCCGCCCACAGGGGAAACACCATATATTTT. Amino acids: CASSLAAHRGNTIYF.

The chain links TRBV28 to TRBJ2-1, with TRBD2 matching over 13 bases. This CDR3 comprises 15 residues. Losses at the gene ends were 4 bases for V and 7 bases for J; bases not matched to a gene: 4. The germline gives CDR1 MDHEN, CDR2 SYDVKM. The CDR3, as DNA: TGTGCCAGCAGTTCCCTGACTAGCGGGGGGAATGAGCAGTTCTTC. Translated: CASSSLTSGGNEQFF.

The chain couples TRBV19 to TRBJ1-5; D is possibly TRBD1 (5 bases). V gave up 9 bases and J gave up 7 bases, with 16 bases separating them. The CDR3 runs 13 residues. CDR1 LNHDA and CDR2 SQIVND come from the germline V gene (reference sequence). CDR3 region: CASSRPGRQPQHF. Written as DNA, the CDR3 is TGTGCCAGCTCTCGGCCAGGGAGGCAGCCCCAGCATTTT.

The gene calls are TRBV6-1 and TRBJ1-5, with D possibly TRBD1 on 6 matching bases. CDR1 and CDR2 (germline): MNHNS, SASEGT. The CDR3 is made up of 16 amino acids. V was shortened by 1 base and J by 3 bases, with 13 bases between the two germline ends. The CDR3 spells CASSEVPGVINQPQHF. The CDR3 nucleotides are TGTGCCAGCAGTGAAGTTCCAGGGGTTATCAATCAGCCCCAGCATTTT.

The V and J genes are TRBV4-1 and TRBJ1-2; tentative D call: TRBD1 (5 bases). The ends were cut back, 1 base at V and 4 bases at J, with 16 bases in the middle. CDR1 is MGHRA, CDR2 YSYEKL, per germline. The CDR3 covers 16 residues. The CDR3 reads CASSQANRQTLYGYTF. The DNA of the CDR3 is TGCGCCAGCAGCCAAGCTAATAGACAGACCCTCTATGGCTACACCTTC.

This chain's CDR3 is CASRRGTSGGYEQYF. The CDR3 nucleotides read TGTGCCAGCAGAAGGGGGACTAGCGGGGGCTACGAGCAGTACTTC. The V gene is TRBV5-8, the J gene TRBJ2-7, with 14 bases lining up with TRBD2. This CDR3 comprises 15 residues. The germline V gene encodes CDR1 SGHTS and CDR2 YDEGEE. Trimming cost V 5 bases and J 3 bases; bases outside gene matches: 4.

The chain recombines TRBV5-1 with TRBJ1-1, with TRBD1 identical over 7 bases. Germline CDR1 SGHRS, CDR2 YFSETQ. V trimming: 4 bases; J trimming: 6 bases; junction bases outside the gene matches: 3. There are 12 residues in the CDR3. CDR3 sequence (DNA): TGCGCCAGCAGCGTCGACAGGGCTGAAGCTTTCTTT. Protein product: CASSVDRAEAFF.

The chain employs TRBV6-2 or TRBV6-3 and TRBJ1-3, with a possible D match to TRBD1 (6 bases). V was trimmed by 0 bases and J by 3 bases, leaving 15 bases between them. This CDR3 has 17 residues. Germline assignment: CDR1 MNHEY and CDR2 SVGEGT. CDR3 in DNA: TGTGCCAGCAGTTACTCAAGGACAGTCCCATTTGGAAACACCATATATTTT. Translation gives CASSYSRTVPFGNTIYF.

The chain joins TRBV7-8 to TRBJ1-1; D is uncertain. Trimming cost V 5 bases and J 1 base, with 8 bases left between them. The CDR3 is 13 amino acids. Germline CDR1 is SGHVS and CDR2 is FQNEAQ. The CDR3 nucleotides read TGTGCCAGCAGCCTCAACAAGAACACTGAAGCTTTCTTT. Encoded protein: CASSLNKNTEAFF.

J is TRBJ2-7 and V is TRBV3-1 (or the pseudogene TRBV3-2), with 9 bases fitting TRBD2. From germline, CDR1 is LGHDT and CDR2 YNNKEL (reference sequence). This CDR3 has 13 amino acids. V shed 6 bases, J shed 6 bases, and the junction held 6 bases outside the gene matches. The CDR3 DNA follows: TGTGCCAGCAGGGGGACTAGCCCCCGCGAGCAGTACTTC. It is translated as CASRGTSPREQYF.

The genes are TRBV19 and TRBJ1-2, with a tentative D call TRBD1 (5 bases). Per the germline V gene, CDR1 is LNHDA and CDR2 is SQIVND (reference sequence). V was shortened by 1 base and J by 7 bases, with 16 bases between the two germline ends. The CDR3 totals 15 residues. CDR3 loop: CASSIAWAQGVGYTF. The CDR3 DNA follows: TGTGCCAGTAGTATAGCCTGGGCCCAGGGCGTTGGCTACACCTTC.

The J gene is TRBJ2-3, the V gene TRBV7-9, with D perhaps TRBD2 (6 bases). This CDR3 is 13 amino acids long. The germline CDR1 and CDR2 sequences are SEHNR and FQNEAQ (reference sequence). V was trimmed by 7 bases and J by 5 bases, leaving 13 bases between them. CDR3 residues: CASTHIGGDTQYF. The CDR3 coding sequence is TGTGCCAGCACGCACATCGGGGGAGATACGCAGTATTTT. Combining the CDR3 with reference TRBV7-9 and TRBJ2-3 gives the whole variable domain DTGVSQNPRHKITKRGQNVTFRCDPISEHNRLYWYRQTLGQGPEFLTYFQNEAQLEKSRLLSDRFSAERPKGSFSTLEIQRTEQGDSAMYLCASTHIGGDTQYFGPGTRLTVL.

The V call is TRBV19, the J call TRBJ1-4, with 7 bases fitting TRBD1. CDR1 is LNHDA and CDR2 is SQIVND in the germline V gene (reference sequence). The CDR3 loop spans 14 amino acids. The junction had 7 bases not matched to a gene; V was cut back by 8 bases and J by 4 bases. The CDR3 sequence: CASSDREGNEKLFF. CDR3 nucleotides: TGTGCCAGTTCAGACAGGGAAGGTAATGAAAAACTGTTTTTT. Full variable domain (outside the CDR3, taken from reference TRBV19 and TRBJ1-4): DGGITQSPKYLFRKEGQNVTLSCEQNLNHDAMYWYRQDPGQGLRLIYYSQIVNDFQKGDIAEGYSVSREKKESFPLTVTSAQKNPTAFYLCASSDREGNEKLFFGSGTQLSVL.

The CDR3 DNA is TGTGCCAGCAGCCAAGGTGGGACTAGCGGACAAGAGACCCAGTACTTC. Encoded protein: CASSQGGTSGQETQYF. The chain couples TRBV14 to TRBJ2-5; 11 nucleotides line up with TRBD2. In germline, CDR1 is SGHDN, CDR2 FVKESK. J gave up 2 bases and V 1 base, and 3 bases lay outside the gene matches. CDR3 size: 16 residues.

This clone was recorded only once. This sequence joins TRBV5-4 and TRBJ2-3; 10 bases are shared with TRBD2. There are 16 residues in the CDR3. Germline CDR1 and CDR2: SGHNT and YYREEE (reference sequence). The trim removed 2 bases at V and 0 bases at J, leaving 3 bases unmatched. The CDR3 loop is CASSFLAGASTDTQYF. The CDR3 DNA reads TGTGCCAGCAGCTTTCTAGCGGGGGCTAGCACAGATACGCAGTATTTT.

The V and J genes are TRBV7-2 and TRBJ1-1, with D possibly matching TRBD1 (6 bases). CDR1 and CDR2 from the germline V gene are SGHTA and FQGNSA. The CDR3 loop spans 13 amino acids. V lost 8 bases and J lost 4, with 14 bases in between. As DNA, the CDR3 is TGTGCCAGCTCTTGGCAGGGGAGCACTGAAGCTTTCTTT. This translates into CASSWQGSTEAFF.

The rearrangement uses TRBV6-1 and TRBJ2-7; possible D gene TRBD1, 5 bases. Germline V lookup: CDR1 MNHNS, CDR2 SASEGT. Trimming cost V 3 bases and J 6 bases, with 9 bases left between them. The CDR3 runs to 12 residues. DNA of the CDR3: TGTGCCAGCAGTGATTTCCAGGGCGAGCAGTACTTC. Encoded protein: CASSDFQGEQYF.

The V gene is TRBV2, the J gene TRBJ2-1, with D possibly being TRBD2 (6 bases). The CDR3 spans 15 residues. Trimming removed 6 bases at V and 2 bases at J, with 14 bases between. Germline CDR1 and CDR2: SNHLY and FYNNEI. The CDR3 bases are TGTGCCAGCAGAACCGGTGGCGGGGCCTACAATGAGCAGTTCTTC. It translates to CASRTGGGAYNEQFF. Complete variable domain (other parts from reference TRBV2 and TRBJ2-1): EPEVTQTPSHQVTQMGQEVILRCVPISNHLYFYWYRQILGQKVEFLVSFYNNEISEKSEIFDDQFSVERPDGSNFTLKIRSTKLEDSAMYFCASRTGGGAYNEQFFGPGTRLTVL.

This clone was detected only once. The chain recombines TRBV11-3 with TRBJ2-1; the match to TRBD2 covers 7 bases. Germline V gene data show CDR1 as SGHNT and CDR2 as YENEEA. The junction had 6 bases not matched to a gene; V was cut back by 1 base and J by 12 bases. CDR3 length: 13 amino acids. CDR3 in DNA: TGTGCCAGCAGCTTAGGGCCAGGGAGGGTGCAGTTCTTC. Translation: CASSLGPGRVQFF.

The rearrangement joins TRBV4-3 to TRBJ2-5; D perhaps matches TRBD2 (6 bases). The CDR3 runs to 15 residues. Looked up from germline, CDR1 is LGHNA and CDR2 is YSLEER. V lost 4 bases to trimming and J lost 1 base, with 13 bases between them. CDR3 bases: TGCGCCAGCAGCCTCGTCCCGGGACTCCAAGAGACCCAGTACTTC. It codes for CASSLVPGLQETQYF.

The chain uses TRBV7-9 and TRBJ2-1; 12 bases line up with TRBD2. Germline V gene data show CDR1 as SEHNR and CDR2 as FQNEAQ (reference sequence). The CDR3 spans 16 residues. J lost 3 bases, V lost 3 bases, and 3 bases had no gene match. Here the CDR3 DNA reads TGTGCCAGCAGCTTCAGGACTAGCGGGATCTACAATGAGCAGTTCTTC. Translated: CASSFRTSGIYNEQFF.

Here the CDR3 DNA reads TGTGCCAGCAGTGTGTCGGGACAGGGAATGGTCGGCAATCAGCCCCAGCATTTT. Its protein product is CASSVSGQGMVGNQPQHF. V usage is TRBV2 and J usage is TRBJ1-5, with 9 bases lining up with TRBD1. Germline loops: CDR1 SNHLY, CDR2 FYNNEI. The CDR3 spans 18 residues. The trim removed 4 bases at V and 2 bases at J, leaving 12 bases unmatched.

The rearrangement uses TRBV7-2 and TRBJ2-5; 12 nucleotides line up with TRBD1. The germline gives CDR1 SGHTA, CDR2 FQGNSA. The CDR3 is 16 residues long. V dropped 3 bases and J dropped 4; count of bases not matched to a gene: 6. CDR3 bases: TGTGCCAGCAGCTTGCCGGGACAGGGGGCGCGAGAGACCCAGTACTTC. Protein product: CASSLPGQGARETQYF.

This clone was seen a handful of times. V gene TRBV19 combines with J gene TRBJ2-4; a possible D gene is TRBD2 (6 bases). This CDR3 comprises 16 residues. V lost 3 bases to trimming and J lost 2 bases, with 14 bases between them. The germline V gene encodes CDR1 LNHDA and CDR2 SQIVND (reference sequence). CDR3 in amino acids: CASSMTGVGTKNIQYF. The CDR3 nucleotides are TGTGCCAGTAGTATGACGGGGGTGGGAACCAAAAACATTCAGTACTTC.

The chain has TRBV28 and TRBJ2-7, with D possibly TRBD2 on 6 matching bases. The CDR3 loop spans 12 amino acids. The V gene's germline CDR1 is MDHEN and CDR2 SYDVKM. V lost 6 bases and J 7 bases, leaving 13 bases between the germline ends. For the CDR3, the DNA is TGTGCCAGCAGCCGGGGGATTTGGGAGCAGTACGTC. Its protein product is CASSRGIWEQYV.